This T cell receptor (beta chain) stems from a study of control samples from healthy donors and cancer patients (dated by TCRdb to the early 2020s). A remark on this clone: Its antigen target is currently unknown. Base-call qualities are not available, and no considerably larger clone is one nucleotide away.

The method behind the library was the immunoSEQ multiplex PCR assay. TCRdb obtained this table from immuneACCESS and retained in-frame rearrangements with V and J assigned. These tables miss some clones; where compared with another copy, unresolved V genes account for less than half of the shortfall, and the remainder is unexplained. The sample table holds approximately 58,000 clones, of which around 90% were seen once. About 14% of the sample is in the top ten clones. V trim: 2 bases; J trim: 2 bases; unmatched bases: 6. CDR1 and CDR2 were assigned from the germline V gene (reference sequence) as SGHKS and YYEKEE. There are 17 amino acids in the CDR3, from cysteine to phenylalanine inclusive. Only CDR3 DNA remains: 51 bases, in frame from the first base.

The sequenced sample consisted of PBMCs. The clonotype was recovered from a man in his sixties with head and neck cancer. The V and J segments used are TRBV5-5 and TRBJ2-5; 13 junctional bases match TRBD2. The DNA sequence is given as TGTGCCAGCAGCTTCCTGGGACTAGCGGGATGGCAAGAGACCCAGTACTTC. Its coded protein is CASSFLGLAGWQETQYF.